This T cell receptor (beta chain) was retrieved from a study of cytomegalovirus exposure and HLA in healthy donors. Germline V gene data show CDR1 as MNHEY and CDR2 as SMNVEV (reference sequence). This CDR3 spans 14 amino acids. Trimming pared 7 bases from V and 7 bases from J, leaving 19 bases between. A multiplex PCR was run with 60 Vbeta primers and 13 Jbeta primers. TCRdb keeps only in-frame clones here, not all; method: immunoSEQ multiplex PCR. The table shows around 64,000 clones, with about 81% occurring only once. The receptor was derived from a man aged 30 to 45 in good health and CMV-seropositive. This rearrangement joins TRBV27 to TRBJ1-1; the D is unclear. The sample consisted of PBMCs. CDR3 sequence: CASTMTVNSFEAFF. CDR3 nucleotide sequence: TGTGCCAGCACCATGACTGTTAATTCTTTTGAAGCTTTCTTT.